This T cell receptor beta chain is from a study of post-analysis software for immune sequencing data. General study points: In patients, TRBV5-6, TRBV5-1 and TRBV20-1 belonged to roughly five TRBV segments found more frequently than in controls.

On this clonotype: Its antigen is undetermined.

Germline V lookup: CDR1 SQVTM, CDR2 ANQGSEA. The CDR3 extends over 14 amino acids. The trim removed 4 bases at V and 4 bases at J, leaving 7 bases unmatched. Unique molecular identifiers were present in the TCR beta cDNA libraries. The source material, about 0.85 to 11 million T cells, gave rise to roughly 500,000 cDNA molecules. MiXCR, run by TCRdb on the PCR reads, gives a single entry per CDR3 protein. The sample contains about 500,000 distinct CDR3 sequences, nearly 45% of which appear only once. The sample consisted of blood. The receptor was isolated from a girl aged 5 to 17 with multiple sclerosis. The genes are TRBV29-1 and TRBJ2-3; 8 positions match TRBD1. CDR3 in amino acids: CSVGGTGPSDTQYF. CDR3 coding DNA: TGCAGCGTTGGCGGGACAGGTCCATCAGATACGCAGTATTTT.